This section outlines one T cell receptor (beta chain) sequence together with its context. No antigen is known for it. The CDR3 has 15 amino acids. V shed 5 bases, J shed 2 bases, and the junction held 8 bases outside the gene matches. From germline, CDR1 is SGHNT and CDR2 YENEEA. These data are taken from a study of T cells in localized non-small cell lung cancer. Some clones are missing from TCRdb's copy, which holds only in-frame ones; the method was immunoSEQ multiplex PCR. The table records about 1,200 clones, about 25% of them present only once. Findings and limits, study-wide: Uninvolved adjacent lung showed higher T cell clonality than tumor.

This chain links TRBV11-3 with TRBJ1-2, with 7 bases lining up with TRBD1. The starting material was lung tumor tissue, obtained before any cancer treatment. The clonotype comes from a female donor at least 60 years old with stage III squamous cell lung carcinoma. The CDR3 DNA reads as TGTGCCAGCAGCGCCCAAACGACAGGGAACTATGGCTACACCTTC. Protein: CASSAQTTGNYGYTF.